This TCR beta chain was observed in a study of T cells in Graves' hyperthyroidism and ophthalmopathy. This clonotype has at least ten counts. Amplification yielded TCR beta CDR3 regions, with RNA transcripts as the source. HTBI primers were employed in a first-round RT-PCR of the TCR CDR3. TCRdb independently ran MiXCR on the multiplex PCR reads; one entry per CDR3 protein. The sample includes about 250,000 distinct CDR3 sequences, roughly 20% of them seen just once. CDR3 length: 15 residues. Trimming removed 5 bases from V and 4 bases from J; junction bases left unmatched: 9. Germline CDR1 and CDR2: PRHDT and FYEKMQ (reference sequence).

The V call is TRBV13, the J call TRBJ2-5; TRBD2 matches at 8 bases. The sequence was collected from a man aged 25-40 years with Graves' ophthalmopathy. The sequenced material came from blood. In DNA form, the CDR3 reads TGTGCCAGCAGCCAACAAGCGGGGGCCGGAGAGACCCAGTACTTC. Protein sequence: CASSQQAGAGETQYF.